A few counts support the clone carrying this TCR beta chain. The data originate from a study of shared clonotypes between healthy human individuals. Germline-derived CDR1 and CDR2 are SEHNR and FQNEAQ (reference sequence). The CDR3 loop spans 16 amino acids. V trimming: 6 bases; J trimming: 7 bases; junction bases outside the gene matches: 17. TCRdb's table, derived via immunoSEQ multiplex PCR, lists solely in-frame clones and lacks some. The table has about 640,000 clones, more than 70% seen once; the top ten hold 1.5% to 2%. V gene TRBV7-9 combines with J gene TRBJ1-2; 7 bases are shared with TRBD1. This receptor was obtained from a woman in her twenties or thirties in good health. The sequencing sample was made of memory CD4+ T cells sorted from blood. As to subset: CD45RA-negative fraction. CDR3 nucleotides: TGTGCCAGCAGACACTACAGGGGTGGTCATTTCCGTGGCTACACCTTC. Translated: CASRHYRGGHFRGYTF.